The 22 T cell receptor beta chains below all came from one sample that was sequenced in a study of T cells in Graves' hyperthyroidism and ophthalmopathy. There were TCR beta CDR3 regions amplified from RNA transcripts. The HTBI primer set was used in a first-round RT-PCR of the TCR CDR3. TCRdb itself ran the multiplex PCR reads through MiXCR, one entry per CDR3 protein. The table shows tens of thousands of distinct CDR3 sequences, with 49% occurring only once. Sample: blood. All receptors derive from a young woman with Graves' ophthalmopathy.

This clonotype has a count of ten or more. The V and J genes are TRBV5-5 and TRBJ2-5, with D perhaps given as TRBD1 or TRBD2 (5 bases each). Germline CDR1 reads SGHKS; CDR2 reads YYEKEE (reference sequence). V lost 1 base and J 2 bases, leaving 15 bases between the germline ends. CDR3 length: 16 residues. The CDR3: CASSLYLGRLQETQYF. Written as DNA, the CDR3 is TGTGCCAGCAGCTTGTATTTGGGACGGCTACAAGAGACCCAGTACTTC.

Many counts were recorded for this clonotype. The chain links TRBV20-1 to TRBJ2-3; 8 nucleotides agree with TRBD2. The CDR3 has 14 amino acids. CDR1 is DFQATT, CDR2 SNEGSKA, per germline (reference sequence). Trimming took 3 bases from V and 2 from J; bases not matched to a gene: 4. The CDR3 nucleotides are TGCAGTGCTAGTCGGGGGGGCAACACAGATACGCAGTATTTT. Amino acid sequence: CSASRGGNTDTQYF.

This clonotype was counted ten times or more. This rearrangement joins TRBV6-5 to TRBJ2-1, with 11 bases identical to TRBD2. This CDR3 has 16 amino acids. Unmatched junction bases numbered 8, after V lost 2 bases and J lost 8 bases. CDR1 and CDR2 from the germline V gene are MNHEY and SVGAGI. CDR3 amino acids: CASSYTSGSFNHEQFF. CDR3 nucleotide sequence: TGTGCCAGCAGTTACACTAGCGGGAGTTTTAACCATGAGCAGTTCTTC.

Worth noting for this clonotype: It is likely a read error, because the conserved phenylalanine at the end of the CDR3 is missing. This chain connects TRBV14 to TRBJ2-5; TRBD1 aligns across 10 bases. Germline values: CDR1 SGHDN, CDR2 FVKESK. CDR3 length: 16 residues. With 2 bases clipped from V and 5 bases from J, the junction kept 8 bases outside the gene matches. CDR3 residues: CASSQLRQGARETQYL. In DNA form, the CDR3 reads TGTGCCAGCAGCCAATTGCGACAGGGGGCACGGGAGACCCAGTACCTC.

This clonotype is deemed medium-sized. This chain uses TRBV15 with TRBJ1-2; TRBD1 matches 7 bases. The V segment lost 3 bases and the J segment 2 bases; nucleotides outside the gene matches: 6. CDR3 length: 15 residues. Germline V CDR1 and CDR2: LNHNV, YYDKDF (reference sequence). The CDR3 here is CATSRTRDSNYGYTF. CDR3 coding DNA: TGTGCCACCAGCAGGACACGGGACAGCAACTATGGCTACACCTTC. The entire variable domain, with the rest obtained from reference TRBV15 and TRBJ1-2, is as follows: DAMVIQNPRYQVTQFGKPVTLSCSQTLNHNVMYWYQQKSSQAPKLLFHYYDKDFNNEADTPDNFQSRRPNTSFCFLDIRSPGLGDTAMYLCATSRTRDSNYGYTFGSGTRLTVV.

Notes on this clonotype: The junction departs from the called germline gene at one end, perhaps through a read error. The chain combines TRBV7-9 with TRBJ2-7; no firm D call. This CDR3 is 12 amino acids long. Germline V lookup: CDR1 SEHNR, CDR2 FQNEAQ (reference sequence). CDR3 amino acids: CACSLSGGEQYF. The DNA of the CDR3 is TGTGCCTGCAGCCTGTCGGGTGGCGAGCAGTACTTC. The full variable domain, in which reference TRBV7-9 and TRBJ2-7 provide the parts outside the CDR3, is DTGVSQNPRHKITKRGQNVTFRCDPISEHNRLYWYRQTLGQGPEFLTYFQNEAQLEKSRLLSDRFSAERPKGSFSTLEIQRTEQGDSAMYLCACSLSGGEQYFGPGTRLTVT.

This sequence joins TRBV20-1 and TRBJ2-6; the D gene is possibly TRBD1 (7 bases). Per germline, CDR1 DFQATT and CDR2 SNEGSKA (reference sequence). This CDR3 spans 13 amino acids. The V and J ends lost 7 bases and 9 bases respectively, with 16 bases between them. CDR3 sequence: CSGDSSEGNVLTF. The CDR3 nucleotides read TGCAGTGGGGACAGCTCGGAGGGCAACGTCCTGACTTTC.

This clonotype was recorded at least ten times. The rearrangement uses TRBV9 and TRBJ1-5; no clear D. The ends were cut back, 4 bases at V and 4 bases at J, with 15 bases in the middle. The CDR3 runs to 15 residues. CDR1 is SGDLS and CDR2 is YYNGEE in the germline V gene. CDR3 nucleotides: TGTGCCAGCAGCCCAGGAGGTTCTCGAAATCAGCCCCAGCATTTT. This encodes CASSPGGSRNQPQHF.

By share, this clonotype counts as medium-sized. V usage is TRBV29-1 and J usage is TRBJ2-7, with TRBD2 as a possible D gene (7 bases). This CDR3 has 16 amino acids. V lost 6 bases to trimming and J lost 5 bases, with 26 bases between them. Germline values: CDR1 SQVTM, CDR2 ANQGSEA. In DNA form, the CDR3 reads TGCAGCGTGGGGGGGGCTAGCGAACGAAACCGACACGAGCAGTACTTC. It codes for CSVGGASERNRHEQYF.

Ten or more counts support this clonotype. This rearrangement joins TRBV25-1 to TRBJ2-5, with TRBD1 matching over 8 bases. Germline V gives CDR1 MGHDK, CDR2 SYGVNS. The junction had 7 bases not matched to a gene; V was cut back by 8 bases and J by 5 bases. The CDR3 has 13 amino acids. As DNA, the CDR3 is TGTGCCAGCGCACGGAGGACAGGGGAGACCCAGTACTTC. This sequence encodes CASARRTGETQYF.

There are many counts of this clonotype. The J gene is TRBJ2-1, the V gene TRBV6-5; D may be TRBD1 (6 bases). Looked up from germline, CDR1 is MNHEY and CDR2 is SVGAGI. This CDR3 spans 14 amino acids. Trimming removed 1 base at V and 8 bases at J, with 12 bases between. In nucleotides, the CDR3 is TGTGCCAGCAGTTACTTCCGGGACACCGATGAGCAGTTCTTC. Protein: CASSYFRDTDEQFF.

Points on this clonotype: In this CDR3 the conserved last residue, phenylalanine or tryptophan, is missing, so a read error is likely. This sequence joins TRBV12-3 or TRBV12-4 and TRBJ2-7; TRBD1 agrees at 7 bases. The J segment lost 2 bases and the V segment lost 8 bases, leaving 9 bases of the junction unmatched. This CDR3 contains 14 residues. CDR3 protein: CASQPEGAPYEQYS. The CDR3 bases are TGTGCCAGCCAGCCTGAGGGGGCCCCCTACGAGCAGTACTCC.

This clonotype was detected many times. V and J are TRBV4-1 and TRBJ1-4; D possibly corresponds to TRBD1 (5 bases). Germline V lookup: CDR1 MGHRA, CDR2 YSYEKL. The CDR3 spans 16 residues. Trimming took 1 base from V and 8 from J, leaving 17 bases between them. The CDR3 DNA reads as TGCGCCAGCAGCCAAGGGTCTCGGGGGACTGGCGAAAAACTGTTTTTT. Translated, it gives CASSQGSRGTGEKLFF.

CDR3 nucleotide sequence: TGTGCCAGCAGCTTATCTAGCGGTACTGAGACCCAGTACTTC. This gives the protein CASSLSSGTETQYF. The chain employs TRBV7-3 and TRBJ2-5; 7 bases align to TRBD2. This CDR3 is built from 14 residues. J lost 5 bases, V lost 2 bases, and 5 bases had no gene match. Germline CDR1 SGHTA, CDR2 FQGTGA.

This clonotype was seen at least ten times. This chain joins TRBV9 and TRBJ1-2, with D possibly being TRBD1 (5 bases). The CDR3 covers 14 residues. The V gene lost 1 base and the J gene lost 6 bases, with 13 bases spanning the gap. Germline V lookup: CDR1 SGDLS, CDR2 YYNGEE. This CDR3 is CASSVSGGLDGYTF. For the CDR3, the DNA is TGTGCCAGCAGCGTATCGGGGGGATTAGATGGCTACACCTTC. The full variable domain, completed using reference TRBV9 and TRBJ1-2, is DSGVTQTPKHLITATGQRVTLRCSPRSGDLSVYWYQQSLDQGLQFLIQYYNGEERAKGNILERFSAQQFPDLHSELNLSSLELGDSALYFCASSVSGGLDGYTFGSGTRLTVV.

This clonotype came up many times. The chain links TRBV12-3 or TRBV12-4 to TRBJ2-1; no definite D call. The CDR3 length is 12 residues. V was trimmed by 6 bases and J by 3 bases, leaving 6 bases between them. The DNA of the CDR3 is TGTGCCAGCAGGGGATTCTACAATGAGCAGTTCTTC. Its translation: CASRGFYNEQFF.

Comments on this clonotype: Possible read error: a much larger clone is one base away. This chain connects TRBV28 to TRBJ1-1; D perhaps matches TRBD1 (5 bases). There are 13 residues in the CDR3. Germline V gives CDR1 MDHEN, CDR2 SYDVKM. CDR3 in amino acids: CASSQDSSLEACF. CDR3 DNA: TGTGCCAGCAGTCAAGACAGTTCCCTTGAAGCTTGCTTT.

The V gene is TRBV12-3 or TRBV12-4, the J gene TRBJ2-4, with 7 bases that match TRBD2. The CDR3 runs to 17 residues. V was pared by 6 bases and J by 3 bases, with 14 bases of the junction left unmatched. In DNA, the CDR3 is TGTGCCAGCAGCACCACGCCCGCACCGGGAGGCAAAAACATTCAGTACTTC. Translating it yields CASSTTPAPGGKNIQYF.

V usage is TRBV6-5 and J usage is TRBJ1-3; the match to TRBD1 covers 9 bases. This CDR3 comprises 15 residues. The V gene end was trimmed by 8 bases and the J gene end by 4 bases; junction bases not matched to a gene: 9. Germline V gives CDR1 MNHEY, CDR2 SVGAGI. The CDR3 DNA reads TGTGCCAGCTGTACCCGGACAGGGGACGGAAACACCATATATTTT. Its translation is CASCTRTGDGNTIYF.

The CDR3 DNA follows: TGTGCCAGTAGAGGGACAGGGGGTTCGAACTATGGCTACACCTTC. Its translation: CASRGTGGSNYGYTF. This chain uses TRBV19 with TRBJ1-2, with 11 bases identical to TRBD1. CDR1 and CDR2 (germline): LNHDA, SQIVND (reference sequence). V shed 6 bases, J shed 2 bases, and the junction held 5 bases outside the gene matches. The CDR3 runs 15 residues.

This clonotype was detected many times. V is TRBV5-5 and J is TRBJ1-5; D unresolved. The CDR3 covers 16 residues. Trimming pared 1 base from V and 0 bases from J, leaving 11 bases between. Germline V CDR1 and CDR2: SGHKS, YYEKEE (reference sequence). CDR3 in amino acids: CASSLSPQTSNQPQHF. The CDR3 bases are TGTGCCAGCAGCTTGAGCCCACAGACTAGCAATCAGCCCCAGCATTTT.

The table lists this clonotype with many counts. V usage is TRBV6-1 and J usage is TRBJ1-2, with 8 bases that match TRBD1. Germline CDR1 reads MNHNS; CDR2 reads SASEGT. There are 13 residues in the CDR3. After removal of 5 bases from V and 12 bases from J, the junction contained 11 bases not matched to a gene. The CDR3 reads CASSNRDRRAHTF. The DNA of the CDR3 is TGTGCCAGCAGTAACCGGGACAGGCGGGCTCACACCTTC.